These 10 T cell receptor beta chains originate from one sample sequenced in a study of cytomegalovirus exposure and HLA in healthy donors. Primers included in the PCR were 60 Vbeta and 13 Jbeta primers. Assay: immunoSEQ multiplex PCR; the TCRdb copy retains only in-frame clones and omits some. Here the sample spans under 200,000 clones, 60% to 85% being singletons. Sequenced: PBMCs. These receptors were taken from a man in his forties or fifties in good health and CMV-seropositive.

CDR3 sequence reads: CASSQEAVVSYEQYF. CDR3 sequence (DNA): TGTGCCAGCAGCCAAGAAGCGGTGGTCTCCTACGAGCAGTACTTC. The chain joins TRBV4-2 to TRBJ2-7, with D maybe TRBD2 (5 bases). CDR1 and CDR2 (germline): LGHNA, YNFKEQ. Trimming took 0 bases from V and 0 from J, leaving 9 bases between them. The CDR3 length is 15 residues.

This clone occurred once. The genes are TRBV7-2 and TRBJ2-1, with 10 positions matching TRBD1. Per the germline V gene, CDR1 is SGHTA and CDR2 is FQGNSA. This CDR3 has 15 residues. The V segment lost 5 bases and the J segment 7 bases; nucleotides outside the gene matches: 8. The CDR3 protein is CASSVIRTGGNEQFF. In nucleotides, the CDR3 is TGTGCCAGCAGCGTCATCCGGACAGGGGGGAATGAGCAGTTCTTC.

This chain connects TRBV27 to TRBJ1-4; 10 bases fit TRBD1. The length of the CDR3 is 13 residues. The J segment lost 6 bases and the V segment lost 10 bases, leaving 5 bases of the junction unmatched. Germline V gives CDR1 MNHEY, CDR2 SMNVEV (reference sequence). The CDR3 loop is CATADRGDEKLFF. In nucleotides, the CDR3 is TGTGCCACTGCGGACAGGGGGGATGAAAAACTGTTTTTT.

This clone was detected only a few times. The CDR3 DNA sequence: TGCGCCAGCAGCTTGACGGCTAGCGGGGGAGGCGAGCAGTACTTC. Its protein product is CASSLTASGGGEQYF. The rearrangement uses TRBV5-1 and TRBJ2-7, with 10 bases that match TRBD2. CDR3 length: 15 amino acids. J gave up 6 bases and V 1 base, and 7 bases lay outside the gene matches. Germline CDR1 reads SGHRS; CDR2 reads YFSETQ.

The rearrangement joins TRBV19 to TRBJ2-5; D perhaps matches TRBD2 (6 bases). The CDR3 loop spans 13 amino acids. V was shortened by 3 bases and J by 5 bases, with 10 bases between the two germline ends. Germline CDR1 reads LNHDA; CDR2 reads SQIVND (reference sequence). This chain's CDR3 is CASSMTGSETQYF. CDR3 nucleotides: TGTGCCAGTAGTATGACCGGGAGTGAGACCCAGTACTTC.

As DNA, the CDR3 is TGCGCCAGCAGCTTGGATCCGGGGTTGGGCCCCGGGGAGCTGTTTTTT. This codes for CASSLDPGLGPGELFF. The chain couples TRBV5-1 to TRBJ2-2; D is possibly TRBD2 (5 bases). The germline V gene has CDR1 SGHRS and CDR2 YFSETQ. V shed 0 bases and J shed 6 bases, with 15 bases lying between them. The CDR3 is 16 residues long.

V is TRBV4-1 and J is TRBJ2-7; D may be TRBD1 (6 bases). The ends were cut back, 4 bases at V and 3 bases at J, with 10 bases in the middle. From germline, CDR1 is MGHRA and CDR2 YSYEKL. This CDR3 is built from 13 residues. The CDR3 DNA reads TGCGCCAGCAGCCGGACAGTAAGCTACGAGCAGTACTTC. This codes for CASSRTVSYEQYF.

This sequence joins TRBV11-2 and TRBJ1-1; no reliable D call. This CDR3 is 14 amino acids long. Trimming took 1 base from V and 2 from J, leaving 8 bases between them. Germline CDR1 reads SGHAT; CDR2 reads FQNNGV. The CDR3 region has the DNA TGTGCCAGCAGCTTAGGCTCCAGAAACACTGAAGCTTTCTTT. It is translated as CASSLGSRNTEAFF.

J is TRBJ2-5 and V is TRBV4-1, with 7 bases identical to TRBD2. Germline assignment: CDR1 MGHRA and CDR2 YSYEKL. Trimming at V came to 9 bases and at J to 3 bases, leaving 13 bases not matched to a gene. The CDR3 spans 15 residues. CDR3 residues: CASNGTGLAEETQYF. CDR3 nucleotides: TGCGCCAGTAACGGGACGGGGCTAGCGGAAGAGACCCAGTACTTC.

This clone was recorded only once. The V and J genes are TRBV5-1 and TRBJ1-4; TRBD1 aligns across 7 bases. The germline V gene has CDR1 SGHRS and CDR2 YFSETQ. The CDR3 is 16 residues long. The J segment lost 0 bases and the V segment lost 4 bases, leaving 6 bases of the junction unmatched. In DNA form, the CDR3 reads TGCGCCAGCAGCGCTACAGGGGATCCAACTAATGAAAAACTGTTTTTT. Translated, it gives CASSATGDPTNEKLFF.